This TCR beta chain was obtained from a study of T cell responses to AZD1222 COVID-19 vaccine. Combined were second doses at about 4 or about 12 weeks. Profiling relied on immunoSEQ multiplex PCR, and the TCRdb table lists in-frame clones only, not all of them. The sample has 89,000 or so clones; approximately 90% are singletons. In the case of this clone: Antigen specificity is unknown.

V lost 3 bases, J lost 9 bases, and 24 bases lay in between. The CDR3 extends over 17 amino acids. Germline V gene data show CDR1 as MGHDK and CDR2 as SYGVNS. Study-wide results and caveats: Unmutated variant regions reportedly attract nearly half of all spike-specific TCRs. Donors were largely white British and mainly female; clonal diversity was possibly underestimated. Spike-specific TCRs gained breadth and depth after people received two AZD1222 doses.

This chain joins TRBV25-1 and TRBJ2-1; possibly TRBD1 for D (6 bases). This clonotype was sampled from an adult who received the AZD1222 COVID-19 vaccine. The sample was peripheral blood, taken 28 days after the second AZD1222 dose. The CDR3 spells CASSDYRESPPTGEQFF. For the CDR3, the DNA is TGTGCCAGCAGTGACTACAGGGAATCCCCTCCTACCGGTGAGCAGTTCTTC.